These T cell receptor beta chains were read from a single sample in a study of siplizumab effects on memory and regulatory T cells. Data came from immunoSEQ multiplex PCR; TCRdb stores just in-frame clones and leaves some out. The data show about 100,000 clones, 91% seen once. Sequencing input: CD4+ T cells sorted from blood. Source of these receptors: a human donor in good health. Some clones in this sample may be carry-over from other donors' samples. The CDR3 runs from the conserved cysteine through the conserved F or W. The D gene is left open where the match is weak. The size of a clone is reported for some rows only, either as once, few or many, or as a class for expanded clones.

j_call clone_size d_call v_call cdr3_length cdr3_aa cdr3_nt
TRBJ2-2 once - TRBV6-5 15 CASRPWLSGQGELFF TGTGCCAGCAGACCATGGCTAAGCGGACAGGGGGAGCTGTTTTTT
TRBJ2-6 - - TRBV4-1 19 CASSQARGRGRSGANVLTF TGCGCCAGCAGCCAGGCGCGGGGCAGGGGGAGGTCTGGGGCCAACGTCCTGACTTTC
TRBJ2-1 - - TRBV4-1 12 CASSSEGNEQFF TGCGCCAGCAGCTCGGAGGGCAATGAGCAGTTCTTC
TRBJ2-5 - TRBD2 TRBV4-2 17 CASSRVTSGGHQETQYF TGTGCCAGCAGCCGAGTCACTAGCGGGGGCCACCAAGAGACCCAGTACTTC
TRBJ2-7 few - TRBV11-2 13 CASSLLTSYEQYF TGTGCCAGCAGTCTTTTGACCTCCTACGAGCAGTACTTC
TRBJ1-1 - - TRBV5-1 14 CASSSGDMNTEAFF TGCGCCAGCAGCTCAGGAGACATGAACACTGAAGCTTTCTTT
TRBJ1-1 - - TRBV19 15 CASINIGDPNTEAFF TGTGCCAGTATCAACATAGGAGATCCCAACACTGAAGCTTTCTTT
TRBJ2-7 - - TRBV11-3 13 CAPSPTKFYEQYF TGTGCCCCCAGCCCGACAAAATTCTACGAGCAGTACTTC
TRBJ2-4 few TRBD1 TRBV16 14 CASSHSLTGNIQYF TGTGCCAGCAGCCATTCACTGACAGGGAACATTCAGTACTTC
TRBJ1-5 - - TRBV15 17 CATSRDSGPGAGQPQHF TGTGCCACCAGCAGAGATAGTGGTCCCGGGGCGGGTCAGCCCCAGCATTTT
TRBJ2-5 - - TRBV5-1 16 CASSRRLGGNQETQYF TGCGCCAGCAGCCGTCGTCTGGGCGGCAACCAAGAGACCCAGTACTTC
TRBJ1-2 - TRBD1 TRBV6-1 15 CASSEVGQGAWGYTF TGTGCCAGCAGTGAAGTAGGACAGGGGGCGTGGGGCTACACCTTC
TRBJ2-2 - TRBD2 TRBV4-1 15 CASRSRAGDTGELFF TGCGCCAGCAGGTCCCGAGCGGGAGACACCGGGGAGCTGTTTTTT
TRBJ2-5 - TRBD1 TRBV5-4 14 CASSLKTGQETQYF TGTGCCAGCAGCTTGAAGACAGGGCAAGAGACCCAGTACTTC
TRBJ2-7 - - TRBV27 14 CASSLKAFSYEQYF TGTGCCAGCAGTTTAAAAGCGTTCTCCTACGAGCAGTACTTC
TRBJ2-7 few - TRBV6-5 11 CASSTGYEQYF TGTGCCAGCAGCACAGGGTACGAGCAGTACTTC
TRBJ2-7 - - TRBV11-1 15 CASSQGRRTSYEQYF TGTGCCAGCAGCCAGGGCCGTCGGACCTCCTACGAGCAGTACTTC
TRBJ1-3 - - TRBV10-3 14 CAISPDSSGNTIYF TGTGCCATCAGTCCGGACAGCTCTGGAAACACCATATATTTT
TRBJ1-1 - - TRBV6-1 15 CASSEPYRDTAEAFF TGTGCCAGCAGTGAGCCGTATCGGGATACCGCTGAAGCTTTCTTT
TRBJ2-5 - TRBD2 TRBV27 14 CASSLSGWSETQYF TGTGCCAGCAGTCTTAGCGGGTGGTCAGAGACCCAGTACTTC
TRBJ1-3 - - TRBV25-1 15 CASSESGFSGNTIYF TGTGCCAGCAGTGAATCAGGGTTCTCTGGAAACACCATATATTTT
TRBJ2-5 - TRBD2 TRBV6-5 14 CASSYRRESETQYF TGTGCCAGCAGTTACAGGCGGGAGTCGGAGACCCAGTACTTC
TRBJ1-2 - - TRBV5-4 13 CASSPSTSGGYTF TGTGCCAGCAGCCCATCGACCAGTGGTGGCTACACCTTC
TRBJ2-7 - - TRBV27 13 CASLDGPIDEQYF TGTGCCAGTTTGGACGGGCCTATTGACGAGCAGTACTTC
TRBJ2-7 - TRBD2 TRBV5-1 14 CASSRGGRPHEQYF TGCGCCAGCAGCCGGGGGGGCAGGCCTCACGAGCAGTACTTC
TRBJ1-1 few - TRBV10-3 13 CAIGGTLRGEAFF TGTGCCATCGGGGGGACATTAAGGGGTGAAGCTTTCTTT
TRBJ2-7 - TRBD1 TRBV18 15 CASSPGDRPITSGYF TGTGCCAGCTCACCAGGGGACAGGCCAATCACCTCGGGGTACTTC
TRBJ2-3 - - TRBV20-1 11 CSAIGGDTQYF TGCAGTGCCATAGGCGGGGATACGCAGTATTTT
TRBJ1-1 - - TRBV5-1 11 CASSLEGGAFF TGCGCCAGCAGCTTGGAGGGGGGAGCTTTCTTT
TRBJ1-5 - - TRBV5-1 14 CASSLETGNQPQHF TGCGCCAGCAGCTTGGAGACAGGCAATCAGCCCCAGCATTTT
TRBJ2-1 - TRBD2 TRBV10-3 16 CAITRTSGSSYNEQFF TGTGCCATCACCAGGACTAGCGGGAGCTCCTACAATGAGCAGTTCTTC
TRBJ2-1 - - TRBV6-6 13 CASSRRTYNEQFF TGTGCCAGCAGTAGAAGGACTTACAATGAGCAGTTCTTC
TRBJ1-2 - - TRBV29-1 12 CSVYRVFYGYTF TGCAGCGTCTACAGGGTTTTCTATGGCTACACCTTC
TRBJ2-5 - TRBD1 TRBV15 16 CATSRNLRDRGETQYF TGTGCCACCAGCCGAAACCTCCGGGACAGGGGAGAGACCCAGTACTTC
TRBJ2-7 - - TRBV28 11 CASSLFSEQYF TGTGCCAGCAGCCTTTTTAGTGAGCAGTACTTC
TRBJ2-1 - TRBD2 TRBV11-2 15 CASSTKLAGANEQFF TGTGCCAGCAGCACAAAACTAGCGGGAGCCAATGAGCAGTTCTTC
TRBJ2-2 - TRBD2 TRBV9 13 CASSAGLAGELFF TGTGCCAGCAGCGCGGGACTAGCGGGGGAGCTGTTTTTT
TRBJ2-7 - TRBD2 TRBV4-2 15 CASSQREAGPYEQYF TGTGCCAGCAGCCAAAGAGAAGCGGGACCCTACGAGCAGTACTTC
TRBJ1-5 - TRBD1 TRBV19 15 CASSPGQSNNQPQHF TGTGCCAGTTCTCCGGGACAGTCAAACAATCAGCCCCAGCATTTT
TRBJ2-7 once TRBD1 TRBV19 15 CASSNNRGRGYEQYF TGTGCCAGTAGTAACAACAGGGGTAGGGGATACGAGCAGTACTTC
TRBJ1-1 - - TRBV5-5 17 CASSFGVRGSMNTEAFF TGTGCCAGCAGCTTTGGGGTGAGGGGGTCCATGAACACTGAAGCTTTCTTT
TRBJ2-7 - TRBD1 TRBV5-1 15 CASSGRTGREVEQYF TGCGCCAGCAGCGGACGGACAGGGCGTGAGGTCGAGCAGTACTTC
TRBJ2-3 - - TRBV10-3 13 CAINQGETDTQYF TGTGCCATCAACCAGGGAGAAACAGATACGCAGTATTTT
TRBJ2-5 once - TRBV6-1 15 CASSLRQGGRETQYF TGTGCCAGCAGTTTAAGACAGGGAGGTAGAGAGACCCAGTACTTC
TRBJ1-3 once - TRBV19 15 CASSMGTGSGNTIYF TGTGCCAGTAGTATGGGCACAGGGTCTGGAAACACCATATATTTT
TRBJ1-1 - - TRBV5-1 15 CASSLEVGRVAEAFF TGCGCCAGCAGCTTGGAGGTCGGCAGGGTCGCTGAAGCTTTCTTT
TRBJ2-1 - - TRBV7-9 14 CATALNSKGREQFF TGTGCCACCGCTCTCAACTCGAAAGGACGTGAGCAGTTCTTC